A single T cell receptor (beta chain) is shown here with its context. The sample is drawn from a study of blood T cell repertoires in COVID-19. The wider study: Specimens from acute and convalescent COVID-19 originated in the United States, Italy and Spain. Sample material is recorded as cDNA or gDNA derived from T cells, B-cell-depleted T cells, or PBMCs.

In the original workflow: For nucleated cells, counts were estimated from reference gene primer amplification. Repertoires were generated with immunoSEQ multiplex PCR, while TCRdb's copy carries only in-frame clones and drops some. That table supplies the V and J calls and clone size; D and trimming were determined from the DNA. The profile covers 200,000 to 300,000 clones, with nearly 90% appearing a single time and 0.65% to 0.8% taken by the ten largest. From germline, CDR1 is KGHSH and CDR2 LQKENI. The germline V and J ends were trimmed by 2 bases and 2 bases, with 10 bases remaining between them. The CDR3 has 14 residues.

The sequence came from a human donor in a cohort sampled during active COVID-19. Material for sequencing was peripheral blood. This rearrangement joins TRBV18 to TRBJ2-7; possibly TRBD1 for D (5 bases). DNA for the CDR3: TGTGCCAGCTCACCATCGAAAGGGGCCTACGAGCAGTACTTC. This gives the protein CASSPSKGAYEQYF.